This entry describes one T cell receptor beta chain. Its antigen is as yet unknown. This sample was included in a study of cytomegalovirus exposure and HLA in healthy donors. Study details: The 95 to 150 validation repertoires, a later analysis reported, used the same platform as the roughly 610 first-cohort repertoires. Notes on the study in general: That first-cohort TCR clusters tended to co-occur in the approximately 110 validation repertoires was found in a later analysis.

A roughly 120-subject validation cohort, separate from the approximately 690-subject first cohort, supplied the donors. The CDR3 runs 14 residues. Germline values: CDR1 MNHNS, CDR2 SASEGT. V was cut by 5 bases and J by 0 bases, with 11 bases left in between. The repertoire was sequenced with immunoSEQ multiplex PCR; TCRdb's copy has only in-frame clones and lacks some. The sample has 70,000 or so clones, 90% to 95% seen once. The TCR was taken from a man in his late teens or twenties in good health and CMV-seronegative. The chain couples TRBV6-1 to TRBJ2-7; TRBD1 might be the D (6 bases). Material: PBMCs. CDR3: CASSRDISSYEQYF. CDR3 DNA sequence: TGTGCCAGCAGTCGGGACATCTCCTCCTACGAGCAGTACTTC.